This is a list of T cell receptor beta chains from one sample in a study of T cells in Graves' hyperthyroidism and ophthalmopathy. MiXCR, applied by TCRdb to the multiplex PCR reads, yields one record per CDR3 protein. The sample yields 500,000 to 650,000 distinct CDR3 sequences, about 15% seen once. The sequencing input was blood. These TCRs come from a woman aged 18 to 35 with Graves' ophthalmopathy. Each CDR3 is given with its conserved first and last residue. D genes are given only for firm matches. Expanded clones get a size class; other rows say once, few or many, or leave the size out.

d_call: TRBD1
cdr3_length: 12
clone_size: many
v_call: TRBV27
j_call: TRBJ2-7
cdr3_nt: TGTGCCAGCTTCTCTGGGACAGCCGAGCAGTACTTC
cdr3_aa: CASFSGTAEQYF

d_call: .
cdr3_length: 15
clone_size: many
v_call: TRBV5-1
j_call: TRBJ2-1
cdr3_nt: TGCGCCAGCAGCTTGGATGGGTCACTAGATGGTGAGCAGTTCTTC
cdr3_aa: CASSLDGSLDGEQFF

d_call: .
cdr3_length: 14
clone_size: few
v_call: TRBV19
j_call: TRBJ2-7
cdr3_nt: TGTGCCAGTAAATACTGGTGCTGCTCCTACGAGCAGTACTTC
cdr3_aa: CASKYWCCSYEQYF

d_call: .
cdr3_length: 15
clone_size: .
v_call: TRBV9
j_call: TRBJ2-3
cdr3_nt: TGTGCCAGCGGTCTCTTACAAGCGGGCGCGGATACGCAGTATTTT
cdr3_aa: CASGLLQAGADTQYF

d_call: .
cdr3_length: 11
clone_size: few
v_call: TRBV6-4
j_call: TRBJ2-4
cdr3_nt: TGTGACCAGGGGGGCAAAAACATTCAGTACTTC
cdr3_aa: CDQGGKNIQYF

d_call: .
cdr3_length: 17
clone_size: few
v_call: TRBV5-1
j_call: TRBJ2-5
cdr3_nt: TGCGCCAGCAGCTTGGGACTCCGGGACACACACCAAGAGACCCAGTACTTC
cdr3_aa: CASSLGLRDTHQETQYF

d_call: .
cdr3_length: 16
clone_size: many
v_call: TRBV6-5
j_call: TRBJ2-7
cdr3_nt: TGTGCCAGCAGTTACTCCGGGGGCAGAACCTCCTACGAGCAGTACTTC
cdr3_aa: CASSYSGGRTSYEQYF

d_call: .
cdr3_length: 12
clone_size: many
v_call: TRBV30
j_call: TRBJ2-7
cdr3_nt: TGTGCCTGGAGTGTAGACAGCTACGAGCAGTACTTC
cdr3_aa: CAWSVDSYEQYF

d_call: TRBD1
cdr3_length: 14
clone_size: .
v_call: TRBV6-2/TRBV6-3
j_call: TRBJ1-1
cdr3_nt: TGTGCCAGCGGGACAGGGGGGCGGCCCACTGAAGCTTTCTTT
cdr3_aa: CASGTGGRPTEAFF

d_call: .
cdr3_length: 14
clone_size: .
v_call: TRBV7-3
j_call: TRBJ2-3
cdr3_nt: TGTGCCAGCAGCTTAACAGGGGATGAGGATACGCAGTATTTT
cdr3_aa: CASSLTGDEDTQYF

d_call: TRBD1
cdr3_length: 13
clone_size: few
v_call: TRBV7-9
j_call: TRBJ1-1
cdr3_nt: TGTGCCAGCATTCAGGGGGAGGGCACTGAAGCTTTCTTT
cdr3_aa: CASIQGEGTEAFF

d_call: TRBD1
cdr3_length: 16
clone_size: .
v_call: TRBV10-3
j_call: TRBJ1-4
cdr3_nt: TGTGCCATCAAACCGGGACAGGGACACCCTAATGAAAAACTGTTTTTT
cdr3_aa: CAIKPGQGHPNEKLFF

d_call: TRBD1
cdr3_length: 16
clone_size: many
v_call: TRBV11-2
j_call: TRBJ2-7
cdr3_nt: TGTGCCAGCAGCTCGGGTGGGACAGGGTCGACCTACGAGCAGTACTTC
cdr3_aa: CASSSGGTGSTYEQYF

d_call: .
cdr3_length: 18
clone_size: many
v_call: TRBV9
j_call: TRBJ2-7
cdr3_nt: TGTGCCAGCAGCGTAGTGCGTGGGTGGGGCAGTCCCTTCTACGAGCAGTACTTC
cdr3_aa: CASSVVRGWGSPFYEQYF

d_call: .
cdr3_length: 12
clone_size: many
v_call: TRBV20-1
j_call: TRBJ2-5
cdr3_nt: TGCAGTGCTAGAGAGGACCAAGAAACCCAGTACTTC
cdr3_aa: CSAREDQETQYF

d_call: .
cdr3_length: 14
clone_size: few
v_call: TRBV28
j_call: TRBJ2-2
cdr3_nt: TGTGCCAGCACCTGGACGGACTCCACCGGGGAGCTGTTTTTT
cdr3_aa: CASTWTDSTGELFF

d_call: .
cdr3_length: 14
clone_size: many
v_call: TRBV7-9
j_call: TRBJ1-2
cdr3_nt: TGTGCCAGCAGTCGACCCGGCGAGGGCTATGGCTACACCTTC
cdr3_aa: CASSRPGEGYGYTF

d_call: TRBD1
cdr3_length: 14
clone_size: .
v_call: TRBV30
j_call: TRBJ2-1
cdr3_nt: TGTGCCTGGAGTGTGGGACAGGGCGGCGATGAGCAGTTCTTC
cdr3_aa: CAWSVGQGGDEQFF

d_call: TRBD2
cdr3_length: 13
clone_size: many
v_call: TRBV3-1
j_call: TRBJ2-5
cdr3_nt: TGTGCCAGCAGCCCGGGGGGTACAGAGACCCAGTACTTC
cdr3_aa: CASSPGGTETQYF

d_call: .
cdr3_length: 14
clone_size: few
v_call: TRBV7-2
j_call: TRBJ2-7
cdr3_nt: TGTGCCAGCAGCCCACGGGGCCCCTCCTACGAGCAGTACTTC
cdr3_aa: CASSPRGPSYEQYF

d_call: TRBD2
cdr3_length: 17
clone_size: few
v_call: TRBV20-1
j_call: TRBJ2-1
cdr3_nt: TGCAGTGCTAGAGATGATCTAGCGGGAGTCCTCTGGAGTGAGCAGTTCTTC
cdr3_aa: CSARDDLAGVLWSEQFF

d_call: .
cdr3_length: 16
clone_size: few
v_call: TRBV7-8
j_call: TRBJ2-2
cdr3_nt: TGTGCCAGCAGCTTGGGGGAGGGGGGGAACACCGGGGAGCTGTTTTTT
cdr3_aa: CASSLGEGGNTGELFF

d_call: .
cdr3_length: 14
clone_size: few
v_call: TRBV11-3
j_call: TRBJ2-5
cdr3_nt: TGTGCCAGCAGCTTAGTTGGCAAGGAAGAGACCCAGTACTTC
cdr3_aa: CASSLVGKEETQYF

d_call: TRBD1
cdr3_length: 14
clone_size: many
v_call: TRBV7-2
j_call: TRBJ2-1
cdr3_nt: TGTGCCAGCAAGGGGACAGCAATCTACAATGAGCAGTTCTTC
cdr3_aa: CASKGTAIYNEQFF

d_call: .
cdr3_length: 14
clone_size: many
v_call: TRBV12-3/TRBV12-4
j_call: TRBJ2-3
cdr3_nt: TGTGCCAGCAGAACGGGAGCCGGATCAGATACGCAGTATTTT
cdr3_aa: CASRTGAGSDTQYF

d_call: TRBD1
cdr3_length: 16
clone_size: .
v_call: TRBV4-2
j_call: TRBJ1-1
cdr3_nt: TGTGCCAGCAGCCCGCACTCCGACAGGGGAGGAACTGAAGCTTTCTTT
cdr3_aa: CASSPHSDRGGTEAFF

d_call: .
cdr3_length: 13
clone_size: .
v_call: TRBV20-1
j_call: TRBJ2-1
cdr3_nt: TGCAGTGCTAGAAGGCCTCGATACAATGAGCAGTTCTTC
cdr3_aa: CSARRPRYNEQFF

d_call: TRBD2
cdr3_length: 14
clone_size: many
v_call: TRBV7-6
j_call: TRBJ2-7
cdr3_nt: TGTGCCAGCAGCCGACTAGCGGGAGGACAGGAGCAGTACTTC
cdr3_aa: CASSRLAGGQEQYF

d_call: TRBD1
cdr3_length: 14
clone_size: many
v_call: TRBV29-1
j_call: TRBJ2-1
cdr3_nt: TGCAGCGTTGAAGACGGGACAGGGGGAAATGAGCAGTTCTTC
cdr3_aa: CSVEDGTGGNEQFF

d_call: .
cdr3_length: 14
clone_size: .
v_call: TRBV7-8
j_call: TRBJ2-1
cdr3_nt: TGTGCCAGCAGCCCCGAGTTCGCCTACAATGAGCAGTTCTTC
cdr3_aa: CASSPEFAYNEQFF

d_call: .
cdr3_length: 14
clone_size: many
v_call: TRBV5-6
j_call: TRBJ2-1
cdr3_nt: TGTGCCAGCAGCTTATCAGCGGAATACAATGAGCAGTTCTTC
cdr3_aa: CASSLSAEYNEQFF

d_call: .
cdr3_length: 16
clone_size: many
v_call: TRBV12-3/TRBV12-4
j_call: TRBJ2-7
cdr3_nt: TGTGCCAGCAGGGGGGGGGGCAGGGGAATGGTTGGCGAGCAGTACTTC
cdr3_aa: CASRGGGRGMVGEQYF

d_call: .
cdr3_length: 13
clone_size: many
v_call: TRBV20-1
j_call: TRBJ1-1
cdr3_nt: TGCAGTGCTAGCTTCTCAGCATACACTGAAGCTTTCTTT
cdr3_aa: CSASFSAYTEAFF

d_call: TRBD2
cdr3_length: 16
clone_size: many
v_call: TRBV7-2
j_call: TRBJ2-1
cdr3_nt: TGTGCCAGCAGCCCACGGCGGGAGGGATCCTACAATGAGCAGTTCTTC
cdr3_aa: CASSPRREGSYNEQFF

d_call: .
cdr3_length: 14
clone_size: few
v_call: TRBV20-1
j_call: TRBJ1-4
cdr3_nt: TGCAGTGCTAGAACCACAGGGAGTGGAGAAAAACTGTTTTTT
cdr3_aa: CSARTTGSGEKLFF

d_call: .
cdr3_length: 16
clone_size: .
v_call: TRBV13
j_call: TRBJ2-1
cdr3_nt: TGTGCCAGCAGCTTAGAGGGCTCTACGATCTACAATGAGCAGTTCTTC
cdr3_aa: CASSLEGSTIYNEQFF

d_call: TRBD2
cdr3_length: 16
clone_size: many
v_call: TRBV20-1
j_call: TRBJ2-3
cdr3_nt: TGCAGTGCTAGAGATGTGCTAGCGGGAGGAACAGATACGCAGTATTTT
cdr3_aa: CSARDVLAGGTDTQYF

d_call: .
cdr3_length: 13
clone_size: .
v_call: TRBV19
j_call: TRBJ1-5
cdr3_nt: TGTGCCAGTACCAATGGGTGGAATCAGCCCCAGCATTTT
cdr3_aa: CASTNGWNQPQHF

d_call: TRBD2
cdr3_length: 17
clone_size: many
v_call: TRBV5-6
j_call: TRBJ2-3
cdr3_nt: TGTGCCAGCAGCTTAAGCGGGAGGGCCCTGGGCACAGATACGCAGTATTTT
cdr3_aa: CASSLSGRALGTDTQYF

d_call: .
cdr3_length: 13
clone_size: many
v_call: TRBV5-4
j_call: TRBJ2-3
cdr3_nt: TGTGCCAGCAGCTCGCCCCACACAGATACGCAGTATTTT
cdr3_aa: CASSSPHTDTQYF

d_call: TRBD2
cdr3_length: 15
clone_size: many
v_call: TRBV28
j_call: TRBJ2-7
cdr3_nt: TGTGCCAGCAGTTTATGGAGCCTAGCGGGCTACGAGCAGTACTTC
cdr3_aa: CASSLWSLAGYEQYF

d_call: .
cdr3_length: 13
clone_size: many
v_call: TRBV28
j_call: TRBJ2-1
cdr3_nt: TGTGCCAGCACTACTCCAGGGGGGTATGAGCAGTTCTTC
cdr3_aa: CASTTPGGYEQFF

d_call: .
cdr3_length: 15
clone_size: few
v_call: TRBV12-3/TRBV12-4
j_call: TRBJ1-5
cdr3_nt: TGTGCCAGCAGGCGGGGGGGCCGTAGCAATCAGCCCCAGCATTTT
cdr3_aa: CASRRGGRSNQPQHF

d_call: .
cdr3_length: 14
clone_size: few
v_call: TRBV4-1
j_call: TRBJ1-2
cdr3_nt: TGCGCCAGCAGCCAAGAGCAGGGGTTGGGAGGCTACACCTTC
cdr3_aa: CASSQEQGLGGYTF

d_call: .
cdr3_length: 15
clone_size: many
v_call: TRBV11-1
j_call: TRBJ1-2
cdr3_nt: TGTGCCAGCAGCTTAGTCGCCACCAAGAACTATGGCTACACCTTC
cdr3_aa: CASSLVATKNYGYTF

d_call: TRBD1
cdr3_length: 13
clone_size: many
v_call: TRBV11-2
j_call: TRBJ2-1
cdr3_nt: TGTGCCAGCACCCGGACAGGGGGCAATGAGCAGTTCTTC
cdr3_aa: CASTRTGGNEQFF

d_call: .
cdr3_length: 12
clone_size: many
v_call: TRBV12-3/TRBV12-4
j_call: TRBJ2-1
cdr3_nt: TGTGCCAGCAGTTTAAGCGCCAATGAGCAGTTCTTC
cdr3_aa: CASSLSANEQFF

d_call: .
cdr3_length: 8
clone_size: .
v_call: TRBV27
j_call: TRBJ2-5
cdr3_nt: TGTGCCAGCAGTTCGACGAACTTC
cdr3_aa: CASSSTNF

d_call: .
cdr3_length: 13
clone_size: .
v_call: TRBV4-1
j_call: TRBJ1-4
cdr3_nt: TGCGCCAGCAGCCTTATTATTGGGGAAAAACTGTTTTTT
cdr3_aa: CASSLIIGEKLFF

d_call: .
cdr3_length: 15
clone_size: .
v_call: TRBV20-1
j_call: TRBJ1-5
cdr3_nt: TGCAGTGCTAGAGAGGGGGGAAACAGCAATCAGCCCCAGCGTTTT
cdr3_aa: CSAREGGNSNQPQRF

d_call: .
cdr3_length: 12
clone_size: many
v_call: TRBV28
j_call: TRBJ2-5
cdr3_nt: TGTGCCAGCAGTTTCTCCTCAGGATCCCAGTACTTC
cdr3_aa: CASSFSSGSQYF